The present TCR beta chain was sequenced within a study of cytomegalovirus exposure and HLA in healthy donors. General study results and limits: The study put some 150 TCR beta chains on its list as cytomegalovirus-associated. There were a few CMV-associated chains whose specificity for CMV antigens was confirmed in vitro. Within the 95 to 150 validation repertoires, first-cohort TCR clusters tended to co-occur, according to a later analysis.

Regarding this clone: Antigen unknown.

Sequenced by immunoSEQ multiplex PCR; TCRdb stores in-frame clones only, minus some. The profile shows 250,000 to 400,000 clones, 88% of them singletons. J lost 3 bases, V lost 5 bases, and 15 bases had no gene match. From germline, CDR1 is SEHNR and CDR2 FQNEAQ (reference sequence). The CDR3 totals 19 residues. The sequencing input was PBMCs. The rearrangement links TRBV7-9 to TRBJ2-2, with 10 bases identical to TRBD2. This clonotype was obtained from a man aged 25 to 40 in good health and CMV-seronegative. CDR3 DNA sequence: TGTGCCAGCAGCCGATGGTCCTCGAGCGGGGGGGCACACACCGGGGAGCTGTTTTTT. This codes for CASSRWSSSGGAHTGELFF.